This record concerns one T cell receptor (beta chain) sequence. Antigen unknown. Other DNA sequences in the sample encode the same CDR3. The sample is drawn from a study of shared clonotypes between healthy human individuals. The study's findings and limits: In the sorted subsets, rarefaction showed sequencing was incomplete despite large depth.

Germline V gene data show CDR1 as SGHRS and CDR2 as YFSETQ. V dropped 0 bases and J dropped 2 bases, with 5 bases sitting between them. The CDR3 has 13 residues. The authors ran the assay at deep level. The assay was immunoSEQ multiplex PCR, and TCRdb's table has in-frame clones only and misses some. Here the sample spans some 2 million clones, roughly 96% being singletons. Adults of Caucasian background living in Nashville, Tennessee made up all donors. Specimen: naive CD4+ T cells sorted from blood. Noted subset: CD45RA+ positively selected. The V gene is TRBV5-1, the J gene TRBJ2-5; D unresolved. This TCR was sampled from a man aged 18 to 29 in good health. The CDR3: CASSLVPQETQYF. CDR3 DNA: TGCGCCAGCAGCTTGGTACCTCAAGAGACCCAGTACTTC.